This T cell receptor (beta chain) was obtained from a study of cytomegalovirus exposure and HLA in healthy donors. Germline CDR1 and CDR2: SGHTA and FQGNSA. V lost 1 base and J lost 2, with 8 bases in between. The CDR3 is 14 residues long. Points from the study as a whole: Researchers reported in a later analysis that a missense DCLRE1C variant was tied to TCR beta V- and J-gene trimming. Excluded: some indistinguishable V segments such as TRBV6-2 and TRBV6-3. TCR beta chains numbering more than 150 were designated cytomegalovirus-associated. HLA alleles were associated with 15,000 to 20,000 TCR beta sequences in a later analysis at 0.05 false discovery rate.

Comment on this clone: Its cognate antigen is unknown.

The primer mix had 60 Vbeta and 13 Jbeta primers. Sequencing used immunoSEQ multiplex PCR; TCRdb keeps in-frame clones, though not all of them. The table includes about 76,000 clones, roughly 73% detected once. The rearrangement uses TRBV7-2 and TRBJ1-1; D is unclear. Sequencing was done on a sample of PBMCs. The TCR was taken from a woman in her forties in good health and CMV-seropositive. CDR3 in DNA: TGTGCCAGCAGCTTAGTTTTAGTTAACACTGAAGCTTTCTTT. It translates to CASSLVLVNTEAFF.